These 13 T cell receptor beta chains came from one sample sequenced in a study of chemoradiotherapy in HPV16-positive cancers. Profiled with immunoSEQ multiplex PCR; TCRdb holds only in-frame clones, not every one. Here the sample spans some 17,000 clones, 90% being singletons. This specimen was blood, taken from a patient who underwent chemoradiotherapy. All receptors come from a human donor with HPV-associated anogenital cancer.

J is TRBJ1-3 and V is TRBV5-6, with a tentative D call TRBD1 (5 bases). The CDR3 loop spans 15 amino acids. Trimming took 5 bases from V and 2 from J, leaving 14 bases between them. Germline V CDR1 and CDR2: SGHDT, YYEEEE. The DNA of the CDR3 is TGTGCCAGCAGTTGGGGGGATGGTCCTGGAAACACCATATATTTT. Translated: CASSWGDGPGNTIYF.

This sequence joins TRBV7-2 and TRBJ2-1; 11 bases are shared with TRBD2. Germline V gives CDR1 SGHTA, CDR2 FQGNSA. The length of the CDR3 is 16 residues. V lost 4 bases, J lost 6 bases, and 8 bases stayed unmatched. CDR3 sequence (DNA): TGTGCCAGCAGCTCCCAGAGTCTAGCGGGGGGCAATGAGCAGTTCTTC. This translates into CASSSQSLAGGNEQFF.

This clone has a single count. This rearrangement joins TRBV2 to TRBJ1-4; a weak D match, TRBD1 (6 bases). The CDR3 covers 16 residues. V was trimmed by 6 bases and J by 3 bases, leaving 17 bases between them. Germline CDR1 is SNHLY and CDR2 is FYNNEI. The CDR3, as DNA: TGTGCCAGCAGACCGGGACACCATAGGGCTAATGAAAAACTGTTTTTT. Its translation is CASRPGHHRANEKLFF.

The rearrangement uses TRBV5-6 and TRBJ1-2, with TRBD1 matching 7 bases. Germline V gene data show CDR1 as SGHDT and CDR2 as YYEEEE. CDR3 size: 14 residues. Trimming at V came to 4 bases and at J to 1 base, leaving 4 bases not matched to a gene. The CDR3 here is CASSTGTVNYGYTF. For the CDR3, the DNA is TGTGCCAGCAGCACCGGGACAGTTAACTATGGCTACACCTTC. Full variable domain (rest looked up from reference TRBV5-6 and TRBJ1-2): DAGVTQSPTHLIKTRGQQVTLRCSPKSGHDTVSWYQQALGQGPQFIFQYYEEEERQRGNFPDRFSGHQFPNYSSELNVNALLLGDSALYLCASSTGTVNYGYTFGSGTRLTVV.

The chain carries TRBV4-1 and TRBJ1-1; D gene unclear. This CDR3 spans 16 amino acids. Trimming took off 1 base at V and 3 bases at J, with 15 bases between the two ends. Germline lookup yields CDR1 MGHRA and CDR2 YSYEKL. This CDR3 reads CASSQGRPLEYTEAFF. The DNA for the CDR3 is TGCGCCAGCAGCCAAGGCCGACCCCTCGAGTACACTGAAGCTTTCTTT.

This rearrangement joins TRBV9 to TRBJ2-1; 9 bases fit TRBD2. J was trimmed by 8 bases and V by 4 bases; bases with no gene match: 4. CDR3 size: 13 residues. Germline V gene data show CDR1 as SGDLS and CDR2 as YYNGEE. The CDR3 reads CASSSWTSDEQFF. Written as DNA, the CDR3 is TGTGCCAGCAGCTCATGGACTAGCGATGAGCAGTTCTTC.

The rearrangement links TRBV5-1 to TRBJ2-2, with TRBD1 identical over 7 bases. Per germline, CDR1 SGHRS and CDR2 YFSETQ. The CDR3 spans 16 residues. Losses at the gene ends were 1 base for V and 5 bases for J; bases not matched to a gene: 8. CDR3 coding DNA: TGCGCCAGCAGCTTGTTATCCGGGACAGCTACCGGGGAGCTGTTTTTT. Translated: CASSLLSGTATGELFF. Filled out from reference TRBV5-1 and TRBJ2-2, the complete variable domain reads KAGVTQTPRYLIKTRGQQVTLSCSPISGHRSVSWYQQTPGQGLQFLFEYFSETQRNKGNFPGRFSGRQFSNSRSEMNVSTLELGDSALYLCASSLLSGTATGELFFGEGSRLTVL.

This sequence joins TRBV25-1 and TRBJ1-1, with a tentative D call TRBD1 (5 bases). This CDR3 region has 13 residues. Trimming took 4 bases from V and 7 from J, leaving 13 bases between them. Per germline, CDR1 MGHDK and CDR2 SYGVNS. The CDR3 DNA reads as TGTGCCAGCAGTGCCCAATGGGGCAGTGAAGCTTTCTTT. Its protein is CASSAQWGSEAFF.

V and J are TRBV19 and TRBJ1-1, with a possible D match to TRBD1 (5 bases). CDR1 and CDR2 from the germline V gene are LNHDA and SQIVND (reference sequence). V was cut by 1 base and J by 3 bases, with 18 bases left in between. The CDR3 extends over 17 amino acids. In DNA, the CDR3 is TGTGCCAGTAGTATAGTGATGGCAGGGTGGAGCGACACTGAAGCTTTCTTT. Protein sequence: CASSIVMAGWSDTEAFF.

The V gene is TRBV6-1, the J gene TRBJ2-2, with D perhaps TRBD2 (5 bases). CDR3 length equals 14 residues. The V gene's germline CDR1 is MNHNS and CDR2 SASEGT. Trimming left V 3 bases short and J 5 bases short, with 10 bases between. CDR3 DNA: TGTGCCAGCAGTGACTCGTGGGAGACCGGGGAGCTGTTTTTT. Translating it yields CASSDSWETGELFF.

V and J are TRBV9 and TRBJ2-3; the D call may be TRBD1 or TRBD2 (5 bases each). The germline CDR1 and CDR2 sequences are SGDLS and YYNGEE. The CDR3 loop spans 16 amino acids. Trimming stripped 4 bases from V and 5 bases from J, with 20 bases between. The CDR3 DNA sequence: TGTGCCAGCAGCCTCCTCGGGGAGCCAACAGGAGATACGCAGTATTTT. It encodes CASSLLGEPTGDTQYF.

The chain uses TRBV10-3 and TRBJ1-1; D not certain. Germline assignment: CDR1 ENHRY and CDR2 SYGVKD. This CDR3 has 13 amino acids. The V end was cut by 1 base, the J end by 1 base, with 4 bases between. This CDR3 reads CAISELQNTEAFF. CDR3 nucleotides: TGTGCCATCAGTGAGTTACAGAACACTGAAGCTTTCTTT.

The rearrangement links TRBV5-1 to TRBJ2-1, with TRBD1 identical over 8 bases. The germline gives CDR1 SGHRS, CDR2 YFSETQ. The CDR3 has 14 amino acids. After removal of 1 base from V and 4 bases from J, the junction contained 1 base not matched to a gene. The CDR3 region has the DNA TGCGCCAGCAGCTTGCGACAGGGGTACAATGAGCAGTTCTTC. Its translation: CASSLRQGYNEQFF.